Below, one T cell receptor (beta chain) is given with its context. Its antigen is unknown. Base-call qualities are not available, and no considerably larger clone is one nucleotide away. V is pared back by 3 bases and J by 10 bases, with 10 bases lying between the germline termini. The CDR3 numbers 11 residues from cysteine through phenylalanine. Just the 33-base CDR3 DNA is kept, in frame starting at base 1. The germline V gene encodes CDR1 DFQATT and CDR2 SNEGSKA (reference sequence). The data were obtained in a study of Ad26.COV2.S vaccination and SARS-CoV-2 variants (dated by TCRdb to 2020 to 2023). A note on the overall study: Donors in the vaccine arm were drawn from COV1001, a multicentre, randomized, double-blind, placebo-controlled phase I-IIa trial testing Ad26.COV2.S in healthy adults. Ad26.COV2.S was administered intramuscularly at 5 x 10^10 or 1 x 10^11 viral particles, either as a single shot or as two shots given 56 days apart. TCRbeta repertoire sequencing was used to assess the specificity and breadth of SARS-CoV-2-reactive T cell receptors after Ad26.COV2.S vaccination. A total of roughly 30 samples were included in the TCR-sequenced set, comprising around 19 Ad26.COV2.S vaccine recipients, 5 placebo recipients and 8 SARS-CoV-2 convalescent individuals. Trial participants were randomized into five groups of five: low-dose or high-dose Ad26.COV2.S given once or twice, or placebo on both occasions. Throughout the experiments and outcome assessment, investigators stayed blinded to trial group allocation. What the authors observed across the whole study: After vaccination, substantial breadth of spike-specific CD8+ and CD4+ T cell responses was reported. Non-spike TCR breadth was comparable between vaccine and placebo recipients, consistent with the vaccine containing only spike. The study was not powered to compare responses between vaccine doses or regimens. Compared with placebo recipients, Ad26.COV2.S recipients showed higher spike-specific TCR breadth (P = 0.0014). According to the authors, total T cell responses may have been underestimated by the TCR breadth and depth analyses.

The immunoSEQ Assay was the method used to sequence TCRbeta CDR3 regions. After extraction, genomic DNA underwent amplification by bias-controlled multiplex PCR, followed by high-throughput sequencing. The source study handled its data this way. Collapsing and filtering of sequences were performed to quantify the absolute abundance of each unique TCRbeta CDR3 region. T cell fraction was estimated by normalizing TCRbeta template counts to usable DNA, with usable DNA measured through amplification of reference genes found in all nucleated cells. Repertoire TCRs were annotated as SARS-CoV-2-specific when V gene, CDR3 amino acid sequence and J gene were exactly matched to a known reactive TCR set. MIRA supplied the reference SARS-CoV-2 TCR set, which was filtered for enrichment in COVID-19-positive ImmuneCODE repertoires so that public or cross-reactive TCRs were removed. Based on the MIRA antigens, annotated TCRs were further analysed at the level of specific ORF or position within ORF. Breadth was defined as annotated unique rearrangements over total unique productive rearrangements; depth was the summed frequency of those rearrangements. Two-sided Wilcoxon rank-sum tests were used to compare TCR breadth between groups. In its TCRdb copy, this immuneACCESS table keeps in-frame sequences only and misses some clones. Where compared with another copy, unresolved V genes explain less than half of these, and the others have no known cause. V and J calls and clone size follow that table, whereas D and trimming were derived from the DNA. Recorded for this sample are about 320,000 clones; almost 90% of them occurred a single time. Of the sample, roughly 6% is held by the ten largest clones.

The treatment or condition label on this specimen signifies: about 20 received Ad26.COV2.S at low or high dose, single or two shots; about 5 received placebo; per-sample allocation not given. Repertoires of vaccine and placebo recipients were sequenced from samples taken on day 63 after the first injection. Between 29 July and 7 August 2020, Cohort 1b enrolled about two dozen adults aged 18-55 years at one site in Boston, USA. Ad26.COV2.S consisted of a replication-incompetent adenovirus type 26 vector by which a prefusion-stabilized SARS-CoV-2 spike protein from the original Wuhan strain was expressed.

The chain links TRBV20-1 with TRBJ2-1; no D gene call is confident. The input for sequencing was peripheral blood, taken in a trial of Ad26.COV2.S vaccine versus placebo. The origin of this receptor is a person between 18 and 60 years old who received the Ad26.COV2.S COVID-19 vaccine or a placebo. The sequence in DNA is TGCAGTGCTAGCTGGACGAACGAGCAGTTCTTC. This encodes CSASWTNEQFF.